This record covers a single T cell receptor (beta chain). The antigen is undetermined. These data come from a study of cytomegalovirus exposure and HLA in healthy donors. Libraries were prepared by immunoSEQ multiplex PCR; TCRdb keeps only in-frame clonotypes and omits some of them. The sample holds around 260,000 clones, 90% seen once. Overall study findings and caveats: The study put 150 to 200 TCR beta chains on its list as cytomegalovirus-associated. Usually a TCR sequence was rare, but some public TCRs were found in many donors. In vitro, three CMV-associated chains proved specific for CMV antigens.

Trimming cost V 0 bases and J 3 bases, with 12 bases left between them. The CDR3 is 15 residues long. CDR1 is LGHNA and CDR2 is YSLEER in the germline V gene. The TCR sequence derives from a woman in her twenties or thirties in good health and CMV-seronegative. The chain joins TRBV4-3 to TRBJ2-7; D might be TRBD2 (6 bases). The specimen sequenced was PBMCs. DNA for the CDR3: TGCGCCAGCAGCCAAGAAGCTCGGGGGTACTACGAGCAGTACTTC. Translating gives CASSQEARGYYEQYF.